This is a list of T cell receptor beta chains from one sample in a study of long-term antiretroviral therapy in people with HIV. Profiling relied on immunoSEQ multiplex PCR, and the TCRdb table lists in-frame clones only, not all of them. This sample yields 17,000 or so clones, of which 77% are seen a single time; over 12% belongs to the top ten. Sequences were derived from unsorted PBMCs, sampled less than 2.2 years before starting antiretroviral therapy. These TCRs come from a man younger than 45 with HIV. CDR3s include the opening cysteine and the closing phenylalanine or tryptophan.

TRBJ2-3,TRBV28,CASSFRGRADTQYF
TRBJ2-7,TRBV5-4,CASSLFPGQGADEQYF
TRBJ2-1,TRBV30,CAWSSGLEQFF
TRBJ2-1,TRBV27,CASSFAGTHNEQFF
TRBJ2-7,TRBV10-3,CATQRDPAYEQYF
TRBJ2-3,TRBV7-9,CASSSGEGGPDTQYF
TRBJ2-2,TRBV14,CASSQEYGELFF
TRBJ2-2,TRBV2,CASTTLGGTGELFF
TRBJ2-7,TRBV19,CASSMSINTYEQYF
TRBJ2-2,TRBV29-1,CSVGENTGELFF
TRBJ2-1,TRBV13,CASKTRAGLAGGEQFF
TRBJ1-2,TRBV6-4,CASSEGGLGGYTF
TRBJ1-3,TRBV10-2,CASSEPDRVSGNTIYF
TRBJ1-1,TRBV29-1,CSVKTGGDTEAFF
TRBJ2-5,TRBV20-1,CSLQVLETQYF
TRBJ1-1,TRBV27,CASSFHGDLTEAFF
TRBJ2-2,TRBV5-4,CASSSIGRGAGQNTGELFF
TRBJ2-7,TRBV6-1,CASSDPGTVTYEQYF
TRBJ2-7,TRBV11-2,CASSLRTSSYEQYF
TRBJ2-1,TRBV30,CAWSKGESGNNEQFF
TRBJ2-5,TRBV5-1,CASSLEAGGAVTQYF
TRBJ1-1,TRBV9,CASSAQQGPTEAFF
TRBJ2-5,TRBV11-2,CASSLERGAQETQYF
TRBJ2-1,TRBV27,CASSSRFNEQFF
TRBJ1-4,TRBV25-1,CASSESDTYEKLFF
TRBJ2-7,TRBV6-1,CASSDGAHYSYEQYF
TRBJ1-1,TRBV19,CASSYPRSNTEAFF
TRBJ1-1,TRBV7-9,CASSFGREAFF
TRBJ2-7,TRBV19,CASRRQGDYEQYF
TRBJ2-1,TRBV6-6,CASRVRGEQFF
-,TRBV7-9,CASRAPSSAYEQYF
TRBJ2-2,TRBV4-2,CASSRTSGRDTGELFF
TRBJ2-2,TRBV7-8,CASSLALIAGGTGELFF
TRBJ2-7,TRBV4-1,CASSLSPSREAQYF
TRBJ2-7,TRBV13,CASSFRLAGVSYEQYF
TRBJ1-4,TRBV7-9,CASSWGQGGEKLFF
TRBJ2-7,TRBV10-1,CASSESRLAGYEQYF
TRBJ2-1,TRBV6-1,CASSKLAGEDEQFF
TRBJ2-7,TRBV11-2,CASSLDLGGSYEQYF
TRBJ2-7,TRBV30,CALGGSSYEQYF
TRBJ2-3,TRBV5-3,CARSFLTYSGMGSTDTQYF
TRBJ1-1,TRBV6-6,CASLGDGMNTEAFF
TRBJ2-7,TRBV5-4,CASSSGTSNHEQYF
TRBJ1-5,TRBV28,CASSLVGGAGRNQPQHF
TRBJ2-3,TRBV18,CASSPPVTVSDTDTQYF